This T cell receptor (beta chain) emerged from a study of lymphopenia after photon versus proton radiotherapy. Study findings and constraints: Proton therapy kept repertoires fairly stable, unlike photons, which gained effector/memory cells.

The germline V gene encodes CDR1 ENHRY and CDR2 SYGVKD. V dropped 10 bases and J dropped 4; count of bases not matched to a gene: 15. CDR3 length: 17 residues. Notes on this clone: The antigen is undetermined.

Libraries were prepared by immunoSEQ multiplex PCR; TCRdb keeps only in-frame clonotypes and omits some of them. Here the sample spans about 70,000 clones, about 90% being singletons. The receptor was derived from a man at least 80 years old with esophageal cancer. This chain joins TRBV10-3 and TRBJ2-3; TRBD2 agrees at 12 bases. This sample comprised peripheral blood, obtained from a patient treated with proton-based radiotherapy. The CDR3 region has the DNA TGTGCCACTTCCGGGACTAGCGGGTTCCTGGACCCAGATACGCAGTATTTT. Its protein product is CATSGTSGFLDPDTQYF.